Described below is a single T cell receptor beta chain sequence and its context. Its target is not known. This entry is derived from a study of T-cell memory formation after mild COVID-19. Study outcomes and limitations: That cross-reactive memory joined was suggested by some responding clones appearing in pre-infection memory. The CD4+ clones that contracted clustered mainly within CM and EM, and the CD8+ clones concentrated in EMRA. Later expanders leaned CD4+, whereas day 15 to 85 contracting clones were balanced CD4/CD8.

TCRdb re-called the 5' RACE reads through MiXCR, storing one row per CDR3 protein. Of about 200,000 distinct CDR3 sequences in the sample, about a sixth were seen once. Trimming left V 0 bases short and J 5 bases short, with 20 bases between. This CDR3 is built from 17 residues. CDR1 is SGHRS and CDR2 is YFSETQ in the germline V gene. The chain uses TRBV5-1 and TRBJ2-5, with no clear D. The TCR sequence derives from an adult woman who had mild COVID-19 (a few samples of this study predate the infection). Cell type and time point are not known. Material for sequencing was PBMCs or a T cell subset sorted from them (not recorded which). In nucleotides, the CDR3 is TGCGCCAGCAGCTTGGGCAGGAGAAATACCCCTTGGGAGACCCAGTACTTC. Amino acid sequence: CASSLGRRNTPWETQYF.